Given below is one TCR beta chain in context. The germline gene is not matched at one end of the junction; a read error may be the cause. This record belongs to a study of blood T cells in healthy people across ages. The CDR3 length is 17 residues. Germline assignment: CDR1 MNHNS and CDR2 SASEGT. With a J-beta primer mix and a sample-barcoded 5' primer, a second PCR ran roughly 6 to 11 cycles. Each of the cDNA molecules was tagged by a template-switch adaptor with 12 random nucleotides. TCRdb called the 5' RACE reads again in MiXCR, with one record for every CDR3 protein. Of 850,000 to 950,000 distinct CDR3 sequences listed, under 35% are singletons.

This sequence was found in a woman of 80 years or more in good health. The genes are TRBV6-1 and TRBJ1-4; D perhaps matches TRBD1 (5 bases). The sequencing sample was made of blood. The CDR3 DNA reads TGTGCCAGCAGTGGAACCGGGACTTTGGGAACTAATGAAAAACGGTTTTTT. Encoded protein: CASSGTGTLGTNEKRFF.